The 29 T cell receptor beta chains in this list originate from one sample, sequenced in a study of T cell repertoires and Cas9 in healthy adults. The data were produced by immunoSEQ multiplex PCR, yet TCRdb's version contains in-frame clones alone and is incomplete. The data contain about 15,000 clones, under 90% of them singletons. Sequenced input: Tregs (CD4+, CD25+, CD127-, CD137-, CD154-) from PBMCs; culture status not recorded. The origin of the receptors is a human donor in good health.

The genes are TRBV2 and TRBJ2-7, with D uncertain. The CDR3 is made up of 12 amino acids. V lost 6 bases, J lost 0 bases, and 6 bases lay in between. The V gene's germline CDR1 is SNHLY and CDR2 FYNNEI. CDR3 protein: CASSDDSYEQYF. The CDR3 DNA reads TGTGCCAGCAGCGATGACTCCTACGAGCAGTACTTC.

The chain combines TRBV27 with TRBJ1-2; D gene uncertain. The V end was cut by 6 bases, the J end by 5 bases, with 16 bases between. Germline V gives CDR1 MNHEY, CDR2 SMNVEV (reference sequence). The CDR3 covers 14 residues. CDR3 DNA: TGTGCCAGCAGCCCTCGTAGGACTGAATATGGCTACACCTTC. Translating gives CASSPRRTEYGYTF.

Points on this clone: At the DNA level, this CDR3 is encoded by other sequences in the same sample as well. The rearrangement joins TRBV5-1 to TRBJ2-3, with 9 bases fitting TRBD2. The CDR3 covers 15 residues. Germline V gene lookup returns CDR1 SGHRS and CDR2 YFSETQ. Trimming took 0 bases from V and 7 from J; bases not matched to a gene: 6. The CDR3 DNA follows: TGCGCCAGCAGCTTGGGGAGCGGGGGGTCCTATACGCAGTATTTT. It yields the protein CASSLGSGGSYTQYF.

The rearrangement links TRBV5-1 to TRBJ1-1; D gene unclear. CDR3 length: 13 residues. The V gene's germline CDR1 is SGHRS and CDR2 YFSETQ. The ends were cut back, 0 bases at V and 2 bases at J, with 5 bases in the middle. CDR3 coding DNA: TGCGCCAGCAGCTTGGAGCAAAACACTGAAGCTTTCTTT. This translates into CASSLEQNTEAFF.

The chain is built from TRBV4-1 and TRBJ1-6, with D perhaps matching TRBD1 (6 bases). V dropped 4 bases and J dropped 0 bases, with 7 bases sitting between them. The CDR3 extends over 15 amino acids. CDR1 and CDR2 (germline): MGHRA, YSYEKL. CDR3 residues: CASSPGHSYNSPLHF. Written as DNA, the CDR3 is TGCGCCAGCAGCCCGGGACACTCCTATAATTCACCCCTCCACTTT.

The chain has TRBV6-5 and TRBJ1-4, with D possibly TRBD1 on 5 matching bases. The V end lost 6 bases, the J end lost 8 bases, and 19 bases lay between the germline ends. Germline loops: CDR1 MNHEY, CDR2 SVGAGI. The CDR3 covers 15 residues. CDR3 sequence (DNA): TGTGCCAGCAGCCCCATGGGCAGGGTGGGGGAAAAACTGTTTTTT. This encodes CASSPMGRVGEKLFF.

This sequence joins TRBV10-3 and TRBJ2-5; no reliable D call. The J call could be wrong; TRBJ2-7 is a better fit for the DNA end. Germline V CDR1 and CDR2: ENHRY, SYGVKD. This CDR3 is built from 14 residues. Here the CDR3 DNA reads TGTGCCATCAGTGAGAGGGCTACCTCCTACGAGCAGTACTTC. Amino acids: CAISERATSYEQYF.

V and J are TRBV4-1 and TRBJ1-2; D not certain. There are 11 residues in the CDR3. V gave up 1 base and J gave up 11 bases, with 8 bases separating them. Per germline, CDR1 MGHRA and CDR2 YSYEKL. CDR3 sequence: CASSQGNWYTF. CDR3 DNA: TGCGCCAGCAGCCAAGGGAACTGGTACACCTTC.

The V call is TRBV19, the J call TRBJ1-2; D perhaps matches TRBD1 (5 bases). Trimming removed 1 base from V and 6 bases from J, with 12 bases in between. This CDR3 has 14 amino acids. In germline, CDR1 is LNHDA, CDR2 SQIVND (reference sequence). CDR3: CASSIVVAGHGYTF. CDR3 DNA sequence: TGTGCCAGTAGTATAGTGGTCGCGGGGCATGGCTACACCTTC.

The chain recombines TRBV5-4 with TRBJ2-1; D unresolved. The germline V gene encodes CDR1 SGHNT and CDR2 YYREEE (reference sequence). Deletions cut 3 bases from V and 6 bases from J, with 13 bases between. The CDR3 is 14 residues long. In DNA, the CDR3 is TGTGCCAGCAGCTCCCTAATATACAGCAATGAGCAGTTCTTC. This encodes CASSSLIYSNEQFF.

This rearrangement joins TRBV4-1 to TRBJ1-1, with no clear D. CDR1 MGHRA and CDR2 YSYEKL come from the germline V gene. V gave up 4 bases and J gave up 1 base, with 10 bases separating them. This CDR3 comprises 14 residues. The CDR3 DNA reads TGCGCCAGCAGCCGGCGGTCGGCGAACACTGAAGCTTTCTTT. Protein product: CASSRRSANTEAFF.

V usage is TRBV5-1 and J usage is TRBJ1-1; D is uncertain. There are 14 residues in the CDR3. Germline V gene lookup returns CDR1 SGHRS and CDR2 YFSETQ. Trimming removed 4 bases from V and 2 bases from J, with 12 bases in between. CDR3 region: CASSPGEHNTEAFF. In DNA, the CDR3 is TGCGCCAGCAGCCCTGGAGAACATAACACTGAAGCTTTCTTT.

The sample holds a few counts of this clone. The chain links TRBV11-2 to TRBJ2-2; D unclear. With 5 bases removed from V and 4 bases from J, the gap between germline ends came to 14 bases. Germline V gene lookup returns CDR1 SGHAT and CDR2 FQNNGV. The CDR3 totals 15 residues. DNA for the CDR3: TGTGCCAGCAGCCCCGGCCCGGATGGCACCGGGGAGCTGTTTTTT. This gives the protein CASSPGPDGTGELFF.

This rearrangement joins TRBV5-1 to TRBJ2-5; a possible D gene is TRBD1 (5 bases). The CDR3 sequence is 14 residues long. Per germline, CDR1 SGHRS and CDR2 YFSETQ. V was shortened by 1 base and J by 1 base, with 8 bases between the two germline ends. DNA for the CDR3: TGCGCCAGCAGCTTGCAGGGATTCCAAGAGACCCAGTACTTC. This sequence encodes CASSLQGFQETQYF.

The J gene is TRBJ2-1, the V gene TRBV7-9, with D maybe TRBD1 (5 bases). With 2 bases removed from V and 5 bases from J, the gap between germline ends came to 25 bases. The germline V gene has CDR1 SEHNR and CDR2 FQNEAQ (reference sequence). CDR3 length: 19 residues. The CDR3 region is CASSLNIYISGPVDNEQFF. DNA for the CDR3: TGTGCCAGCAGCTTAAACATCTATATTTCAGGGCCCGTCGACAATGAGCAGTTCTTC.

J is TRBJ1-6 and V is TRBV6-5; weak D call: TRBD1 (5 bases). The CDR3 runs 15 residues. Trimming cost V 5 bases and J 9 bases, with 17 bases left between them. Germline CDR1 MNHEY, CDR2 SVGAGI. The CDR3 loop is CASSPRRDSGSPLHF. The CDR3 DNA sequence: TGTGCCAGCAGTCCTCGAAGGGACTCGGGTTCACCCCTCCACTTT.

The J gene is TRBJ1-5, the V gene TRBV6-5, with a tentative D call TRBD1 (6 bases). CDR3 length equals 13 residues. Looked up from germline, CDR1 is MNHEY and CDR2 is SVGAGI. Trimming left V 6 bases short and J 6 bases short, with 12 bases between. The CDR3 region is CASRYRESQPQHF. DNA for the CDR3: TGTGCCAGCAGGTACAGGGAAAGTCAGCCCCAGCATTTT.

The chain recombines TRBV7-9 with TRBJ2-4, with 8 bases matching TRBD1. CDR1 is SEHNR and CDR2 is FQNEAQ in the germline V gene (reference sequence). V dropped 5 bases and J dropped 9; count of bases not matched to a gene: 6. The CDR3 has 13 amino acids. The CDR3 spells CASSTRQGTIQYF. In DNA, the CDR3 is TGTGCCAGCAGCACCCGACAGGGGACCATTCAGTACTTC.

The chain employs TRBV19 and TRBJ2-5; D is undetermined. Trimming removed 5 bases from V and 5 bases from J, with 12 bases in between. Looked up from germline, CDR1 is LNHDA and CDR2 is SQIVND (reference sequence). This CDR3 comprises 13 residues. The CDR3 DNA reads TGTGCCAGTAGTCCGCTCGCTGGGGAGACCCAGTACTTC. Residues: CASSPLAGETQYF.

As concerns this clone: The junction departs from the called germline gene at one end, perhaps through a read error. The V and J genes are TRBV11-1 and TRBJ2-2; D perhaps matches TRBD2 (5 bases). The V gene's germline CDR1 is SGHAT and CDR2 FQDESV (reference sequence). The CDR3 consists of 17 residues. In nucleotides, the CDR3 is TGTGCCAGCACCTTACTGGGGAGCCCCCCGGGGACCGGGGAGCTGTTTTTT. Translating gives CASTLLGSPPGTGELFF. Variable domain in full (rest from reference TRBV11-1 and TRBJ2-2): EAEVAQSPRYKITEKSQAVAFWCDPISGHATLYWYRQILGQGPELLVQFQDESVVDDSQLPKDRFSAERLKGVDSTLKIQPAELGDSAMYLCASTLLGSPPGTGELFFGEGSRLTVL.

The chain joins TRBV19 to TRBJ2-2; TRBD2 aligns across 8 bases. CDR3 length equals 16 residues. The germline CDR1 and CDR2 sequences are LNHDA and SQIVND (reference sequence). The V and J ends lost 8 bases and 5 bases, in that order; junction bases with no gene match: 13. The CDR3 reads CASATGFGGGTGELFF. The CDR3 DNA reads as TGTGCCAGTGCCACCGGGTTCGGCGGGGGGACCGGGGAGCTGTTTTTT.

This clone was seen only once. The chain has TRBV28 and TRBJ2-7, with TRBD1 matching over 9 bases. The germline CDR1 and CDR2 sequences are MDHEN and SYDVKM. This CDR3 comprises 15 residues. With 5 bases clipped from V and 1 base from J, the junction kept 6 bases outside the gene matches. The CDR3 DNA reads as TGTGCCAGCAGTCCAGGACAGGGGCTATCCTACGAGCAGTACTTC. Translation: CASSPGQGLSYEQYF.

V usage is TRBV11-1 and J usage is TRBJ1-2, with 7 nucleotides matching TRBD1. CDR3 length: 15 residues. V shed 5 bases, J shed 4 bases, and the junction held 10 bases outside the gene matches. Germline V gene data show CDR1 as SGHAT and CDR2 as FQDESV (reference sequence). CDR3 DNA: TGTGCCAGCAGCCCCGACGGGACAGCCATCTATGGCTACACCTTC. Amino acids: CASSPDGTAIYGYTF.

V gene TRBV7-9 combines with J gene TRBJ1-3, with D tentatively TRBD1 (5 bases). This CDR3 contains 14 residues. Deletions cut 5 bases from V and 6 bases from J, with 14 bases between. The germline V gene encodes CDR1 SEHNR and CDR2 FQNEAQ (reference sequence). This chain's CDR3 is CASSPRSGTNTIYF. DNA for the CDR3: TGTGCCAGCAGCCCCCGGTCCGGGACAAACACCATATATTTT.

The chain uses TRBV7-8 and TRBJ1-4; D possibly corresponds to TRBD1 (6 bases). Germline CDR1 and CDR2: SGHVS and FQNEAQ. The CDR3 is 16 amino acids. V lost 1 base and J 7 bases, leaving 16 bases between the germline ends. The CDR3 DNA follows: TGTGCCAGCAGCTTAGTTAGAGGACAGACTTCTGAAAAACTGTTTTTT. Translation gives CASSLVRGQTSEKLFF.

The CDR3 DNA reads TGCGCCAGCAGCTCTATAGCGGGGGGGACGAATGAGCAGTTCTTC. Its protein is CASSSIAGGTNEQFF. The rearrangement joins TRBV5-1 to TRBJ2-1; 11 bases match TRBD2. Trimming took 3 bases from V and 7 from J; bases not matched to a gene: 6. CDR3 length equals 15 residues. The germline V gene has CDR1 SGHRS and CDR2 YFSETQ.

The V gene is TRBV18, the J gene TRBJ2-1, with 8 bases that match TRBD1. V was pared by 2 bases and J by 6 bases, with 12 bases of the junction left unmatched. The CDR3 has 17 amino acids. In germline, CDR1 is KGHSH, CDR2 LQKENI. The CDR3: CASSPARRTGMGNEQFF. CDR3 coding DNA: TGTGCCAGCTCACCAGCGCGGAGGACAGGGATGGGCAATGAGCAGTTCTTC.

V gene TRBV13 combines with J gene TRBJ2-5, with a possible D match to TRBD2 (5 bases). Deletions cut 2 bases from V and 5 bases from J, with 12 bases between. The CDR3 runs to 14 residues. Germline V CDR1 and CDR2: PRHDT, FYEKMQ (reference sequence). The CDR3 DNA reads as TGTGCCAGCAGCTTACGCCGGGGTGGGGAGACCCAGTACTTC. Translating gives CASSLRRGGETQYF.

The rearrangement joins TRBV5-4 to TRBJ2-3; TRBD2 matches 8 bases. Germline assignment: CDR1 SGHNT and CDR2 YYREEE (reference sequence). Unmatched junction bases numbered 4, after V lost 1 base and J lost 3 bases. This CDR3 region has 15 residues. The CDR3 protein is CASSLLGGGTDTQYF. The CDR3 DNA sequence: TGTGCCAGCAGCTTGCTCGGGGGGGGGACAGATACGCAGTATTTT.